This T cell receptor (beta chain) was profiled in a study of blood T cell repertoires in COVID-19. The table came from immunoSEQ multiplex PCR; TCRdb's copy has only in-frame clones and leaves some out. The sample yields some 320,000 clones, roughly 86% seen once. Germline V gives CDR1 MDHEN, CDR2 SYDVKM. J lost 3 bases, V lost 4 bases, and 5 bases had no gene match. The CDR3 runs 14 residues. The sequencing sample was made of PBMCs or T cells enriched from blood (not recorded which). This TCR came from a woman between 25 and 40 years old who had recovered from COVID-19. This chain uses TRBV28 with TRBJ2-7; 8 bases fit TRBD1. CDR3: CASSSGQGIYEQYF. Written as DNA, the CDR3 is TGTGCCAGCAGTTCCGGACAGGGTATCTACGAGCAGTACTTC.